A selection of T cell receptor beta chains follows, all from one sample in a study of T cells in Graves' hyperthyroidism and ophthalmopathy. One entry per CDR3 protein results from TCRdb running MiXCR on the multiplex PCR reads. The repertoire has roughly 420,000 distinct CDR3 sequences, 15% to 18% of them found once; the top ten carry 7.5% to 9%. The sample consisted of blood. These receptor sequences come from a woman aged 18-29 years with Graves' hyperthyroidism. Both conserved end residues are part of each CDR3. The D gene is left open where the match is weak. Only some rows state a clone size, as once, few, many or a class for expanded clones.

v_gene,j_gene,abundance,d_gene,CDR3nt,CDR3aa
TRBV24-1,TRBJ2-5,many,NA,TGTGCCACCAGTGATTTGGGCACACAAGAGACCCAGTACTTC,CATSDLGTQETQYF
TRBV12-3/TRBV12-4,TRBJ2-3,many,NA,TGTGCCAGCAGTTTAGGTGGTAGCTTGGATACGCAGTATTTT,CASSLGGSLDTQYF
TRBV12-3/TRBV12-4,TRBJ2-7,many,NA,TGTGCCAGCAGCCGAGGGACGGCGTACGAGCAGTACTTC,CASSRGTAYEQYF
TRBV5-1,TRBJ1-5,NA,NA,TGCGCCAGCAGCTTATCCCAGGGCCAGCCCCAGCATTTT,CASSLSQGQPQHF
TRBV2,TRBJ2-1,many,TRBD1,TGTGCCAGCAGGGGCGGTCTAGGGGGCCAGGAGTACGATGAGCAGTTCTTC,CASRGGLGGQEYDEQFF
TRBV5-6,TRBJ2-3,many,NA,TGTGCCAGCAGCTCACAATCAGATACGCAGTATTTT,CASSSQSDTQYF
TRBV5-1,TRBJ2-3,many,NA,TGCGCCAGCAAGCTTAGCTACATCACAGATACGCAGTATTTT,CASKLSYITDTQYF
TRBV7-3,TRBJ2-1,many,NA,TGTGCCAGCACTCCTGACGTTAGAGTATACAATGAGCAGTTCTTC,CASTPDVRVYNEQFF
TRBV28,TRBJ1-5,many,NA,TGTGCCAGCAGGTGGGCCCCCGGCGGGAATCAGCCCCAGCATTTT,CASRWAPGGNQPQHF
TRBV29-1,TRBJ1-1,NA,NA,TGCAGCGTTGAAGTCCAACAGGGAGGGGTGAACACTGAAGCTTTCTTT,CSVEVQQGGVNTEAFF
TRBV27,TRBJ2-3,many,TRBD2,TGTGCCAGCAGTTTTAGCGGGGGGGATCCCCCCGGCACAGATACGCAGTATTTT,CASSFSGGDPPGTDTQYF
TRBV3-1,TRBJ2-1,many,TRBD2,TGTGCCAGCAGCCAAGGGGCTAGCGGGAGCTCCTACAATGAGCAGTTCTTC,CASSQGASGSSYNEQFF
TRBV10-3,TRBJ2-5,few,NA,TGTGCCATCAGTGGGGGGGCTAATGGGGAGACCCAGTACTTC,CAISGGANGETQYF
TRBV3-1,TRBJ2-5,NA,NA,TGTGCCAGCAGCCCCGGTCATGGTGGGGAGACCCAGTACTTC,CASSPGHGGETQYF
TRBV11-2,TRBJ2-1,many,NA,TGTGCCAGCAGCTCACTGACTAGCTACAATGAGCAGTTCTTC,CASSSLTSYNEQFF
TRBV6-2/TRBV6-3,TRBJ1-4,NA,NA,TGTGCCAGCAGTTACATGACGGCCACAACTAATGAAAAACTGTTTTTT,CASSYMTATTNEKLFF
TRBV9,TRBJ2-2,NA,TRBD1,TGTGCCAGCAGCGTAGGGGACAGGGGAAAGGGGGCCGGGGAGCTGTTTTTT,CASSVGDRGKGAGELFF
TRBV12-3/TRBV12-4,TRBJ1-6,NA,NA,TGTGCCAGCAGTTTTTACGGGGTGGATTCACCCCTCCACTTT,CASSFYGVDSPLHF
TRBV7-9,TRBJ2-1,many,NA,TGTGCCAGCAGCCAAGCTGGGGCCGGCGTCTACAATGAGCAGTTCTTC,CASSQAGAGVYNEQFF
TRBV10-3,TRBJ2-3,many,TRBD2,TGTGCCATCGGGACTAGCCCCCCAGATACGCAGTATTTT,CAIGTSPPDTQYF
TRBV20-1,TRBJ2-3,many,TRBD2,TGCAGTGCTCAAGGGGGGCTAGCGGGGGGGACAAGCACAGATACGCAGTATTTT,CSAQGGLAGGTSTDTQYF
TRBV12-3/TRBV12-4,TRBJ1-3,many,TRBD1,TGTGCCAGCAACCCTCCCCGGACAGGCTTAGTGGTCTCTGGAAACACCATATATTTT,CASNPPRTGLVVSGNTIYF
TRBV3-1,TRBJ2-7,many,NA,TGTGCCAGCAGCCGCGGACTCAGCTCCTACGAGCAGTACTTC,CASSRGLSSYEQYF
TRBV4-2,TRBJ2-1,NA,NA,TGTGCCAGCAGCCAAGAGGGATATGAGCAGTTCTTC,CASSQEGYEQFF
TRBV12-3/TRBV12-4,TRBJ2-5,few,TRBD2,TGTGCCAGCAGTTTAAGCGGGGGCTACCAAGAGACCCAGTACTTC,CASSLSGGYQETQYF
TRBV10-3,TRBJ2-1,many,NA,TGTGCCATCAGGCTAGCCAACAATGAGCAGTTCTTC,CAIRLANNEQFF
TRBV2,TRBJ1-1,many,NA,TGTGCCAGCAGTAACAAGGGGAACACTGAAGCTTTCTTT,CASSNKGNTEAFF
TRBV7-9,TRBJ2-5,many,NA,TGTGCCAGCAGCTTATTTGTCGGGAGCTACCAAGAGACCCAGTACTTC,CASSLFVGSYQETQYF
TRBV29-1,TRBJ2-4,many,TRBD1,TGCAGCGCCTACAGGGGTGACAAAAACATTCAGTACTTC,CSAYRGDKNIQYF